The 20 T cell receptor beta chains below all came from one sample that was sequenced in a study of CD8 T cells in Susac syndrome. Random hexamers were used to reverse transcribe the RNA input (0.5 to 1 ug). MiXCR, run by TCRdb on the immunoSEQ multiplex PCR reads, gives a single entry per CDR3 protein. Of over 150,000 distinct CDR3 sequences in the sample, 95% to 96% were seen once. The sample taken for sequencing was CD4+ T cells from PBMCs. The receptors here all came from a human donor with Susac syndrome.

The CDR3 sequence is CASSYGLQETQYF. The DNA for the CDR3 is TGTGCCAGCAGTTACGGGCTTCAAGAGACCCAGTACTTC. This chain joins TRBV6-5 and TRBJ2-5; D remains ambiguous. Germline-derived CDR1 and CDR2 are MNHEY and SVGAGI. The V end was cut by 2 bases, the J end by 2 bases, with 6 bases between. The CDR3 has 13 residues.

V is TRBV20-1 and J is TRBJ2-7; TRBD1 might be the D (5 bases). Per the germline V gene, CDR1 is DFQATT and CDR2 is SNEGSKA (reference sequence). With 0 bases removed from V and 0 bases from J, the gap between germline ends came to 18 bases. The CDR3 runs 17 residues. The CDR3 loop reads CSARDTLGRASSYEQYF. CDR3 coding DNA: TGCAGTGCTAGAGATACGTTAGGCAGGGCGAGCTCCTACGAGCAGTACTTC.

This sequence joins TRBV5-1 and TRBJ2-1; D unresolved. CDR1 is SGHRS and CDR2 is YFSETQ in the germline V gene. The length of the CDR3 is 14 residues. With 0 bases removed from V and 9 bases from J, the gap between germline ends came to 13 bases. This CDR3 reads CASSLVDTAGEQFF. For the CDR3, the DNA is TGCGCCAGCAGCTTGGTAGATACAGCAGGTGAGCAGTTCTTC. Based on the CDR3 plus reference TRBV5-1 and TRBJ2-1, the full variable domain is KAGVTQTPRYLIKTRGQQVTLSCSPISGHRSVSWYQQTPGQGLQFLFEYFSETQRNKGNFPGRFSGRQFSNSRSEMNVSTLELGDSALYLCASSLVDTAGEQFFGPGTRLTVL.

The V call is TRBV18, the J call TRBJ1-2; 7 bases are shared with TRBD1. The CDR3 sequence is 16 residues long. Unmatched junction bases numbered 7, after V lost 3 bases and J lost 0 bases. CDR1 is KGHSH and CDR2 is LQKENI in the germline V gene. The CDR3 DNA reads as TGTGCCAGCTCACCGAGGACAGGAACCGCTAACTATGGCTACACCTTC. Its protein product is CASSPRTGTANYGYTF.

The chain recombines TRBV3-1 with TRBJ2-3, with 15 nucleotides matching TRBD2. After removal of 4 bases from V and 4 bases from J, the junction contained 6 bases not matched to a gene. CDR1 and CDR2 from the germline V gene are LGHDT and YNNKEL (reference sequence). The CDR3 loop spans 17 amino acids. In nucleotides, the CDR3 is TGTGCCAGCAGCCCCCGCGGGACTAGCGGGAGGTCAGATACGCAGTATTTT. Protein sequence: CASSPRGTSGRSDTQYF.

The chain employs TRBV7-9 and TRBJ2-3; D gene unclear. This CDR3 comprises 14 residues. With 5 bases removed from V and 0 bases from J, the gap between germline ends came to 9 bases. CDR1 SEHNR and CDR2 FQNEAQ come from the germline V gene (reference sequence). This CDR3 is CASSPRYSTDTQYF. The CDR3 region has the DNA TGTGCCAGCAGCCCCCGGTACAGCACAGATACGCAGTATTTT.

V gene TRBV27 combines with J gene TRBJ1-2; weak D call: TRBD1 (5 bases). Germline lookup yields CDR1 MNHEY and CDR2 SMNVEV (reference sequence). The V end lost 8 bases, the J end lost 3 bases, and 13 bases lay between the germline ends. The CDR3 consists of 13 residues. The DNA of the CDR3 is TGTGCCAGCGGGTTTACAGGAGACTATGGCTACACCTTC. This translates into CASGFTGDYGYTF.

CDR3 coding DNA: TGCAGCGTTAGGGGCGGCAGGCGTCCAGGAGGGGACTACGAGCAGTACTTC. It encodes CSVRGGRRPGGDYEQYF. This sequence joins TRBV29-1 and TRBJ2-7, with D perhaps matching TRBD2 (6 bases). The CDR3 is 17 residues long. V lost 5 bases and J lost 3, with 26 bases in between. Germline loops: CDR1 SQVTM, CDR2 ANQGSEA.

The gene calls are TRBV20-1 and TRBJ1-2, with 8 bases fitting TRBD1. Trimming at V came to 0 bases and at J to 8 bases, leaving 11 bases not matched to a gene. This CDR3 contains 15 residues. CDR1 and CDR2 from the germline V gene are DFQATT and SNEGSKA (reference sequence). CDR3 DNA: TGCAGTGCTAGAGATGACACAGGGGGGATGGGGGGCTACACCTTC. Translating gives CSARDDTGGMGGYTF.

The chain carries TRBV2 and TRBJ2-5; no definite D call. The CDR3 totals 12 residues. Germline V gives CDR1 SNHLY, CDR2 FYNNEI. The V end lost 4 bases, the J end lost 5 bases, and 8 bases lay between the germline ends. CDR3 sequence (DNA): TGTGCCAGCAGTGCTATGGGGGAGACCCAGTACTTC. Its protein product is CASSAMGETQYF.

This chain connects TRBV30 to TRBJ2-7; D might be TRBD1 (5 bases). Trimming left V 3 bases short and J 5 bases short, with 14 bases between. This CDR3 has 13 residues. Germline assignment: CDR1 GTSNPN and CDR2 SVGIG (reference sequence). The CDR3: CAWRRHGAHEQYF. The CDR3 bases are TGTGCCTGGAGGAGGCATGGGGCTCACGAGCAGTACTTC.

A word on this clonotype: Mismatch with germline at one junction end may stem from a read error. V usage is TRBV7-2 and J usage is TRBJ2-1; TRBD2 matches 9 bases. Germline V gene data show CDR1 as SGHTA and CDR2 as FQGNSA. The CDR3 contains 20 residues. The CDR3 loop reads CASSIAGVALSTPRYNEQFF. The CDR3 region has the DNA TGTGCCAGCAGCATAGCGGGAGTCGCCCTGTCAACGCCTCGATACAATGAGCAGTTCTTC.

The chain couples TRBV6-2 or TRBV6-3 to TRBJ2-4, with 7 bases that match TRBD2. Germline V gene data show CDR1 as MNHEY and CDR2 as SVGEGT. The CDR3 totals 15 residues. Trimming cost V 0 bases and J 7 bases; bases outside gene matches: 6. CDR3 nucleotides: TGTGCCAGCAGTTACTCCGGCGGGAGACGGAACATTCAGTACTTC. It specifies CASSYSGGRRNIQYF.

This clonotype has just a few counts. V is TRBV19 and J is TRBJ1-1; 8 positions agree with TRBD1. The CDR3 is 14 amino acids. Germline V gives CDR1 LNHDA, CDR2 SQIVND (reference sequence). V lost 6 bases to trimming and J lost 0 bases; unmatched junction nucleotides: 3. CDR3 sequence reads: CASSYRGMNTEAFF. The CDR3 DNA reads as TGTGCCAGTAGCTACAGGGGGATGAACACTGAAGCTTTCTTT.

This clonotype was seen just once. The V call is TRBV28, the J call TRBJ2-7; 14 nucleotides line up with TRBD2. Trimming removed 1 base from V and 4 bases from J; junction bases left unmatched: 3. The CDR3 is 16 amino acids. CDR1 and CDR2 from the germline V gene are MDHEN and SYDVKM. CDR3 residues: CASSLFGTSGSYEQYF. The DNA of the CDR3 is TGTGCCAGCAGTTTATTTGGGACTAGCGGGAGTTACGAGCAGTACTTC.

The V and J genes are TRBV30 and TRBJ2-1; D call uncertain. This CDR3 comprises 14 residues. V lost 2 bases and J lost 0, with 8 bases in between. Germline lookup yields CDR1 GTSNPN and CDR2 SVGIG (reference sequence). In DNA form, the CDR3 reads TGTGCCTGGAGTAGCGCTAGCTCCTACAATGAGCAGTTCTTC. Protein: CAWSSASSYNEQFF.

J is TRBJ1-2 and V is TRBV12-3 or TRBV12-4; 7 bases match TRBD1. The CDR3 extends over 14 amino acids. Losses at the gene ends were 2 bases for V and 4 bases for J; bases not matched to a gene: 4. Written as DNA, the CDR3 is TGTGCCAGCAGTTTACAATCAGGGGGCTATGGCTACACCTTC. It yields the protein CASSLQSGGYGYTF.

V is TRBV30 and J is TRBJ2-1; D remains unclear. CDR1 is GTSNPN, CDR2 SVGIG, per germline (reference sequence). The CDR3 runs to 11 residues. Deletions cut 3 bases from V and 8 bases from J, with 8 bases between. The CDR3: CAWSPMDEQFF. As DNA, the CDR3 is TGTGCCTGGAGCCCAATGGATGAGCAGTTCTTC.

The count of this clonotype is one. CDR3 residues: CSAVRGEGRQYF. The CDR3 coding sequence is TGCAGTGCCGTTCGGGGGGAGGGCAGGCAGTATTTT. The chain recombines TRBV20-1 with TRBJ2-3; 7 nucleotides line up with TRBD2. Trimming removed 6 bases from V and 11 bases from J; junction bases left unmatched: 11. CDR1 DFQATT and CDR2 SNEGSKA come from the germline V gene (reference sequence). This CDR3 has 12 amino acids.

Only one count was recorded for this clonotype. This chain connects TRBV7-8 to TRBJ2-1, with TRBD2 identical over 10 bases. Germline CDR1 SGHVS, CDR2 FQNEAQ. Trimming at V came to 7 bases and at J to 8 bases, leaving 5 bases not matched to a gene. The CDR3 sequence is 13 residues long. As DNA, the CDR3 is TGTGCCAGCACCATAGCGGGAGGCGATGAGCAGTTCTTC. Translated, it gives CASTIAGGDEQFF.